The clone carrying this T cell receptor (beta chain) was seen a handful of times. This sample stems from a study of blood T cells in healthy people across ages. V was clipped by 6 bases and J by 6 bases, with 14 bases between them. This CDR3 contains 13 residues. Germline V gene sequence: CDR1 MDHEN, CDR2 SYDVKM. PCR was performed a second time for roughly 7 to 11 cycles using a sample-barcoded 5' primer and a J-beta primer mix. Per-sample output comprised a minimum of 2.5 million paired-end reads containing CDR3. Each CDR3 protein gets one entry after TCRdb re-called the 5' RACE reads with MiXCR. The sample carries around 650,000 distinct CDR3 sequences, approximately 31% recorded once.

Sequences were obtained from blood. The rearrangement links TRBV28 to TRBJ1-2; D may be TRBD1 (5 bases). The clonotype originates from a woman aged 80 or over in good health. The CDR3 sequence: CASSLPGGDGYTF. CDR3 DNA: TGTGCCAGCAGCTTACCGGGGGGGGATGGCTACACCTTC.